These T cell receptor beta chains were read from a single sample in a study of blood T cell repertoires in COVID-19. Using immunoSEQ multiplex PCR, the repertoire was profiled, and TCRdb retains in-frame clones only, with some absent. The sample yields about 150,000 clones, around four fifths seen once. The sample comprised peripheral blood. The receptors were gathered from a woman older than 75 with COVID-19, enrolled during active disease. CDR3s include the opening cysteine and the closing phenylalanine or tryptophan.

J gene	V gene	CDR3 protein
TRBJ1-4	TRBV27	CASSLGGGTNEKLFF
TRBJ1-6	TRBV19	CASSPRGFGSPLHF
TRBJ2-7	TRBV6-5	CASRPDRGQYEQYF
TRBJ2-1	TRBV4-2	CASRTAPNNEQFF
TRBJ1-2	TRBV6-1	CASSEGSAGAYGYTF
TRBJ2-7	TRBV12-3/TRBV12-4	CASSTLRSYEQYF
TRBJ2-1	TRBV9	CASSVSRGYNEQFF
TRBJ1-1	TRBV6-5	CASTQVNTEAFF
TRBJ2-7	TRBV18	CASSSPGTYSYEQYF
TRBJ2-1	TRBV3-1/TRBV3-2	CASSQTTSGLAGVNFF
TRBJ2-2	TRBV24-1	CATSDKGLAGGRELFF
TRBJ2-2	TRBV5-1	CASSITGLAGELFF
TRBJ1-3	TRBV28	CASLGDSRSGNTIYF
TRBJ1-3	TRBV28	CASSPWGGAGNTIYF
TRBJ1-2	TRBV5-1	CASSSRDRGQDGYTF
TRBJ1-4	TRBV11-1	CASSQLQGGGEKLFF
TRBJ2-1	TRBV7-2	CASSLVMRANGEQFF
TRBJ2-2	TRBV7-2	CASRVTGLGELFF
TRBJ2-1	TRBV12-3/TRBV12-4	CASRRTSHNEQFF
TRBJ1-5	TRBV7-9	CASSSWGTGGNQPQHF
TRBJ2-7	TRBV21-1	CASSGAPGF